This T cell receptor (beta chain) emerged from a study of T cell responses to AZD1222 COVID-19 vaccine. The V end lost 0 bases, the J end lost 5 bases, and 11 bases lay between the germline ends. Germline lookup yields CDR1 MNHEY and CDR2 SVGAGI. CDR3 size: 15 residues. Sequencing was performed with immunoSEQ multiplex PCR; in TCRdb, only in-frame clones are kept and a portion is missing. The table records some 49,000 clones, approximately 80% of them present only once. This chain joins TRBV6-5 and TRBJ1-5; tentatively, D is TRBD1 (6 bases). This TCR came from an adult in good health. Sequencing was performed on peripheral blood, taken on day 0 of AZD1222 vaccination. The CDR3: CASSYSTGGDQPQHF. The CDR3 region has the DNA TGTGCCAGCAGTTACTCGACGGGGGGCGATCAGCCCCAGCATTTT.